This TCR beta chain was captured in a study of T cells in Graves' hyperthyroidism and ophthalmopathy (dated by TCRdb to about 2019). In terms of the full investigation: Peripheral blood was collected at initial diagnosis, before any treatment. A discovery cohort of approximately 97 patients, about 40 with Graves' ophthalmopathy and approximately 60 with stable Graves' hyperthyroidism, was used to find distinguishing TCR V-J signatures. An independent validation cohort of under 20 hyperthyroidism patients and 15 or so patients who later progressed to ophthalmopathy tested prospective prediction of ophthalmopathy. The roughly 99 discovery patients were divided at random into training and test sets in a 7:3 ratio. The study also compared thyroid tissue and blood T-cell repertoires from several Graves' hyperthyroidism patients. Once sampling was done, hyperthyroidism patients were given methimazole at a starting dose of 30 mg daily, whereas ophthalmopathy patients were given high-dose intravenous methylprednisolone. TCR Vbeta CDR3 sequencing of roughly 140 peripheral blood samples (around 45 ophthalmopathy, 75 hyperthyroidism and some 17 progressor patients) is reported in the paper. The investigation overall reported the following: Sample size was not statistically predetermined, and blinding of investigators to group allocation was not performed. A model built on a 13 V-J signature distinguished ophthalmopathy from stable hyperthyroidism, reaching roughly 88% sensitivity and about 81% specificity in cross-validation and 80%/75% in testing. Most expanded thyroid clonotypes (frequency above 0.001) were also detected in blood, suggesting blood repertoires may reflect thyroid immune responses. In validation, progression to ophthalmopathy was predicted by the model with roughly 69% sensitivity and approximately 78% specificity, a median of approximately 6.5 months before onset.

The TCR beta CDR3 regions were amplified from the RNA transcripts. A first-round RT-PCR of the TCR CDR3 used the HTBI primer set with the Qiagen OneStep RT-PCR kit. Libraries were constructed in a second round of multiplex PCR, after which size selection and purification were carried out. Libraries were sequenced paired-end with 100 bp reads on an Illumina HiSeq2000. Under the source paper's analysis protocol: SOAPnuke was used to process the raw data, with reads discarded if the reads contained adapters or uncalled bases, had a mean Phred below 15, or lacked an exact constant-primer or identifier match. High-quality paired reads were merged with COPE v1.2.5, and unique nucleotide sequences were defined as clonotypes. MiTCR v1.1 was used to align the clonotypes against IMGT TRBV, TRBD and TRBJ reference segments. Analysis was restricted to V-J combinations with a frequency above 0.0001, which covered roughly 99% of repertoires. The TCS score was defined as F50 (clonal expansion) divided by E x V (chaos), with BLOSUM62-based TCRdist calculated between CDR3 peptides within each V-J. Welch's t-statistics and random forest reduced around 520 V-J features to 13, which were used in a naive Bayes classifier (R e1071). Thyroid-blood repertoire similarity was quantified with the Morisita-Horn index. Starting from the raw public reads, TCRdb applied fastp trimming at Q25, assembled clones with MiXCR and retained in-frame beta chains. Each CDR3 protein gets just one entry, which takes the most common genes and DNA from the rows behind it. For this entry, the V and J calls and clone size follow TCRdb and not the study's own pipeline. This sample comprises 600,000 to 700,000 distinct CDR3 sequences, under 15% of them detected only once. Approximately 4.2% of the sample goes to the ten largest clones.

This clonotype was counted at least ten times. The antigen it binds to is not known. Per-base qualities were not stored, and no clone one base away is much larger. Ophthalmopathy patients had moderately to severely active disease, with a Clinical Activity Score of 3 or more, a NOSPECS grade of 4 or more, and a disease duration of less than 3 months. The study excluded patients with uncontrolled infections, other autoimmune diseases, pregnancy or lactation. Diagnoses relied on clinical symptoms, serum thyroxine and TRAb, thyroid ultrasound and orbital computed tomography. PBMCs were isolated from about 9.1 ml of fresh peripheral blood by Ficoll-Paque density gradient centrifugation. Trizol reagent was used to extract total RNA, and RNA quality was then checked on an Agilent 2100 Bioanalyzer. The sequenced material came from blood. This receptor was identified in a woman aged 40 to 49 with Graves' ophthalmopathy.

The DNA reads TGTGCCAGCAGCCCCAGCGGGACAGGGGAAGAGACCCAGTACTTC. The encoded protein is CASSPSGTGEETQYF. The V and J segments used are TRBV11-2 and TRBJ2-5; 10 central nucleotides agree with TRBD1. Based on the germline V gene, the CDR1 and CDR2 sequences are SGHAT and FQNNGV. The CDR3 covers 15 residues, taking in both the cysteine and the phenylalanine. Here the CDR3 DNA is all that survives: 45 bases in frame from base 1. The V end gives up 5 bases and the J end 3 bases, leaving 6 bases in the junction not matched to a gene.